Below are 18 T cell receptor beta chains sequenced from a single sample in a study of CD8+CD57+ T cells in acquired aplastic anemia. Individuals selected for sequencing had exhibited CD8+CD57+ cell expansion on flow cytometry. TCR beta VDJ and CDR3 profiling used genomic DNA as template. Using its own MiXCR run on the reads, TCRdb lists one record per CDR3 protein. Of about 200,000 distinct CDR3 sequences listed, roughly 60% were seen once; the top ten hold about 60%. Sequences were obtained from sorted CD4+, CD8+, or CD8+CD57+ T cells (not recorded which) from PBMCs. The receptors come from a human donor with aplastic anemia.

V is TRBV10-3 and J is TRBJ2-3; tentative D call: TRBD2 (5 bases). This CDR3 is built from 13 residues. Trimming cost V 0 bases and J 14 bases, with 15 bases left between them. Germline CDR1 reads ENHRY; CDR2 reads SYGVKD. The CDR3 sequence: CAISESREIGVYF. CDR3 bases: TGTGCCATCAGTGAGTCGAGGGAGATCGGGGTGTATTTT.

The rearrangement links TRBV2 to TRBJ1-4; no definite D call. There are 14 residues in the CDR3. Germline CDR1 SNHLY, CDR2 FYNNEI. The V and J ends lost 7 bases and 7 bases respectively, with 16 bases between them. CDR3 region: CASTPLGEGEKLFF. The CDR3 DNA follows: TGTGCCAGCACGCCCCTCGGGGAGGGTGAAAAACTGTTTTTT.

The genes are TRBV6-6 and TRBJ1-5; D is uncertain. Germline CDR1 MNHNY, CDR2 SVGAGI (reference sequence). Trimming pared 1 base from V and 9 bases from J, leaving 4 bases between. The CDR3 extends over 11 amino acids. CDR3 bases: TGTGCCAGCAGTTACTTGGGGCCCCAGCATTTT. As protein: CASSYLGPQHF.

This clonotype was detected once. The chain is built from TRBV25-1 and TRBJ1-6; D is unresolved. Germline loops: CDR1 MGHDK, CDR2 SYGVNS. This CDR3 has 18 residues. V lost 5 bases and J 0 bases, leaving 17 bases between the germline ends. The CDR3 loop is CASSFRPSGGSYNSPLHF. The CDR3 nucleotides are TGTGCCAGCAGTTTCAGACCCTCAGGAGGCTCCTATAATTCACCCCTCCACTTT.

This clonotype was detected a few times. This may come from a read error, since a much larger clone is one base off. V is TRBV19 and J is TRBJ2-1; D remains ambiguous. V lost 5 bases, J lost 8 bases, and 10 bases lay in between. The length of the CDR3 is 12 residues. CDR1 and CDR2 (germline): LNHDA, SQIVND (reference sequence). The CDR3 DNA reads TGTGCCAGTAGTCTCAGTTACGATGAGCAGTTCTTC. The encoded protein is CASSLSYDEQFF.

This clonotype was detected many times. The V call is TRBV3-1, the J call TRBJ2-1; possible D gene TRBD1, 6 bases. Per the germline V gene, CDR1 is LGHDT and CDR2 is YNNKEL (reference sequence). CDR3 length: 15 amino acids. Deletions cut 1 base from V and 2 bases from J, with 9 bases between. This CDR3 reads CASSQGGGPYNEQFF. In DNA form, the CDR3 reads TGTGCCAGCAGCCAAGGTGGGGGCCCCTACAATGAGCAGTTCTTC.

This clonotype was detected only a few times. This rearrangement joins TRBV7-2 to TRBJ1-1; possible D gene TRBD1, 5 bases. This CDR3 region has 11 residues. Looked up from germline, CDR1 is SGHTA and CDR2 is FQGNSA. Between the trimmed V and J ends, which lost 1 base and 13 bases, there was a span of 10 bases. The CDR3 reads CASSLGRAGFF. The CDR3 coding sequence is TGTGCCAGCAGCTTAGGCAGGGCGGGTTTCTTT. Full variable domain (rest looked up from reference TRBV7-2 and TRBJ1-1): GAGVSQSPSNKVTEKGKDVELRCDPISGHTALYWYRQSLGQGLEFLIYFQGNSAPDKSGLPSDRFSAERTGGSVSTLTIQRTQQEDSAVYLCASSLGRAGFFGQGTRLTVV.

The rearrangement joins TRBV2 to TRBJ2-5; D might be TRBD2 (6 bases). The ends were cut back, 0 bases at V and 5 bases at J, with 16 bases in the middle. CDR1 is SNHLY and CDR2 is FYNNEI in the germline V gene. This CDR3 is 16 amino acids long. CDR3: CASSEATRTILETQYF. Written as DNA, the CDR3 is TGTGCCAGCAGTGAAGCGACCCGGACTATCCTTGAGACCCAGTACTTC.

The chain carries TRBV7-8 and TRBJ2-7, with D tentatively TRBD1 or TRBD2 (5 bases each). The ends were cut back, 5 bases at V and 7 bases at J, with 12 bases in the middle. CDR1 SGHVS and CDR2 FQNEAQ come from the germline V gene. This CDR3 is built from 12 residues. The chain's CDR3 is CASSHGTDEQYF. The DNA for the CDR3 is TGTGCCAGCAGCCACGGGACGGATGAGCAGTACTTC.

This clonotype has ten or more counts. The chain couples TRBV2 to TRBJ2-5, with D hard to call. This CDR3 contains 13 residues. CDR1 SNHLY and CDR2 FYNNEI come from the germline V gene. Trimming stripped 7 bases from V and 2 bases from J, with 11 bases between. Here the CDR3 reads CASNPGRQETQYF. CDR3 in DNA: TGTGCCAGCAACCCCGGCCGACAAGAGACCCAGTACTTC. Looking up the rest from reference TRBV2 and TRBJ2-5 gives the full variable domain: EPEVTQTPSHQVTQMGQEVILRCVPISNHLYFYWYRQILGQKVEFLVSFYNNEISEKSEIFDDQFSVERPDGSNFTLKIRSTKLEDSAMYFCASNPGRQETQYFGPGTRLLVL.

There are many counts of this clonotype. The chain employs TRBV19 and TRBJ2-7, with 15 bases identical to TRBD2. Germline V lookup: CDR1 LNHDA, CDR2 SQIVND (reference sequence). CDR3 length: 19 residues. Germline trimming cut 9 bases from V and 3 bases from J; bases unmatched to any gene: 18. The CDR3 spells CARKTLYGTSGGNSYEQYF. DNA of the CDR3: TGTGCCAGAAAAACATTATACGGGACTAGCGGGGGGAACAGCTACGAGCAGTACTTC.

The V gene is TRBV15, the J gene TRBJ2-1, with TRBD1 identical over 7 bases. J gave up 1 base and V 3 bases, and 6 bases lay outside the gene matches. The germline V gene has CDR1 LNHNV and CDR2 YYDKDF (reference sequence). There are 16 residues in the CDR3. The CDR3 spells CATSSAPGQSYNEQFF. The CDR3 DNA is TGTGCCACCAGCAGCGCGCCGGGACAGTCCTACAATGAGCAGTTCTTC. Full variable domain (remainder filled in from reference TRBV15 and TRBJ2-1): DAMVIQNPRYQVTQFGKPVTLSCSQTLNHNVMYWYQQKSSQAPKLLFHYYDKDFNNEADTPDNFQSRRPNTSFCFLDIRSPGLGDTAMYLCATSSAPGQSYNEQFFGPGTRLTVL.

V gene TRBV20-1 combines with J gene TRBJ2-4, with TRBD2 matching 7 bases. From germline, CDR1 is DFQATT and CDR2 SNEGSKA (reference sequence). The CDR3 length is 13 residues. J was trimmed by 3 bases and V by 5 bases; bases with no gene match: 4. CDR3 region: CSARWEGKNIQYF. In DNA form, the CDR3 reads TGCAGTGCTCGTTGGGAGGGCAAAAACATTCAGTACTTC.

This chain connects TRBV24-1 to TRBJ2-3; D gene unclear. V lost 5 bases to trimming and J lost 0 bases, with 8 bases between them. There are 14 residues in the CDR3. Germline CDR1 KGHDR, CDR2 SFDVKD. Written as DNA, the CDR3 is TGTGCCACCAGTGGCCGAGGTAGCACAGATACGCAGTATTTT. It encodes CATSGRGSTDTQYF.

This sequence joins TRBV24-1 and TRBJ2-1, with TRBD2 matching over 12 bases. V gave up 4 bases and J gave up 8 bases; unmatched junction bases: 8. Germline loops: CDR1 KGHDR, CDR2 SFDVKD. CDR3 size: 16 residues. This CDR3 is CATSEPTSGGPDEQFF. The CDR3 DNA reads TGTGCCACCAGTGAGCCCACTAGCGGGGGGCCCGATGAGCAGTTCTTC.

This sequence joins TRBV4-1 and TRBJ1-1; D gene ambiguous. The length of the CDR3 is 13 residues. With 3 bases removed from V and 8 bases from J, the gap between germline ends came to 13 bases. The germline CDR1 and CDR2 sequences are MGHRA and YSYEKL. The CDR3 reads CASSHYGNLEAFF. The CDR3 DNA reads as TGCGCCAGCAGCCACTACGGGAACCTAGAAGCTTTCTTT.

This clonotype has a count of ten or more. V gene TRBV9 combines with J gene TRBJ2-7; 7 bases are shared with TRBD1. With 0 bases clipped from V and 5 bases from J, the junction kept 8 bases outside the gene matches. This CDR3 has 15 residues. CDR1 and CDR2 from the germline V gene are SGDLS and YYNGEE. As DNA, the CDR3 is TGTGCCAGCAGCGTAGGGAGCTACAGGGGAAACGAGCAGTACTTC. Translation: CASSVGSYRGNEQYF.

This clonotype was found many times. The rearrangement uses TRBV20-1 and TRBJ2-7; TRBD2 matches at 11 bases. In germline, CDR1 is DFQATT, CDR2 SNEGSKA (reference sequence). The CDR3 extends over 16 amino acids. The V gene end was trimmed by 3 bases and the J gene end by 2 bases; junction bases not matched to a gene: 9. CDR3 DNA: TGCAGTGCTAGTGACCCCGGGACTAGCGGAACCTACGAGCAGTACTTC. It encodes CSASDPGTSGTYEQYF.